This T cell receptor beta chain emerged from a study of response to subunit inactivated influenza vaccine. This clonotype has only a few counts. No antigen is known for it. Study results and caveats: Only a handful of new T cells, the authors suggested, are recruited with each seasonal influenza vaccination.

TCRdb fed the RT-PCR reads into MiXCR, producing one record per CDR3 protein. The repertoire has approximately 530,000 distinct CDR3 sequences, 10% to 15% of them found once; the top ten carry around 12%. Germline-derived CDR1 and CDR2 are SEHNR and FQNEAQ (reference sequence). Trimming cost V 0 bases and J 7 bases, with 12 bases left between them. This CDR3 comprises 15 residues. The V call is TRBV7-9, the J call TRBJ1-4; D unclear. This clonotype was sampled from a man aged 50-59 years who received an inactivated influenza vaccine. Sequenced here: PBMCs from blood, sampled roughly 6 weeks after vaccination. The CDR3 here is CASSLAAGLSEKLFF. The DNA of the CDR3 is TGTGCCAGCAGCTTAGCGGCAGGTTTGAGTGAAAAACTGTTTTTT.